What follows describes a single T cell receptor (beta chain). Its antigen specificity is not known. Nothing much larger sits one base from this clone, and base qualities are not available. Using the deep immunoSEQ assay, TCR CDR3 regions were amplified from genomic DNA by multiplex PCR. Genomic DNA extracted from each cell subset was distributed evenly over all wells of several immunoSEQ 96-well plates, and each plate served as one replicate. For sorted subsets, approximately 200 ng of genomic DNA, equivalent to around 30,000 T cell genomes, went into each replicate PCR. Purified libraries were quantified with a Qubit 3.0 fluorometer, sized on a Bioanalyzer 2100, and re-quantified with the KAPA Library Quantification kit. Every immunoSEQ 96-well plate was sequenced on a separate single-read 150-cycle Illumina NextSeq 550 flow cell. Per the authors' processing: Because the immunoSEQ output held only junctional sequences and lacked quality scores, the filtering could not match the filtering applied to full-length reads. To assign V/J genes and CDR3, sequences were annotated against IMGT germline references using PyIR, a Python wrapper for IgBLAST v1.9. Reads with weak V/J assignments (E-value above 1e-6), missing CDR3, stop codons, out-of-frame junctions, or ambiguous translated residues were removed. V3J clonotypes were defined as sequences sharing the same inferred V gene, J gene, and CDR3 amino acid sequence. To compute the percentage overlap between repertoires, the number of shared unique clonotypes was divided by the size of the smaller repertoire. Three approaches were used to assess repertoire richness: RTK rarefaction, the Chao1 estimator, and Recon v2.1 estimates of unobserved clonotypes. Generation probabilities were computed with OLGA for all TCRbeta clonotypes obtained by the gDNA method from a handful of donors. Imported from immuneACCESS, the table was reduced by TCRdb to in-frame sequences with V and J called. These copies leave out some clones; in studies compared against another copy, an unresolved V gene accounts for under half, and the cause of the remainder is not known. The V and J calls and clone size come from that table; D and trimming were worked out from the DNA. Recorded for this sample are 1.4 million or so clones; about 98.5% of them occurred a single time. The leading ten clones occupy 0.36% of the sample.

This sample is part of a study of shared clonotypes between healthy human individuals (dated by TCRdb to 2019 to 2021). For context, the study as a whole: The cohort included three men and a couple of women between 18 and 49 years of age. For each donor, three plates each were used for CD4 naive and CD4 memory, two plates were used for CD8 naive, and one plate was used for CD8 memory. To increase sequencing depth and limit assay-specific biases, different laboratories used diverse techniques to prepare libraries and sequence TCR repertoires. The study deeply sequenced blood TCR repertoires of about 5 healthy adults to estimate repertoire size and the extent of clonotype sharing between individuals. Each donor's leukapheresis produced roughly between roughly 0.9 and 9 billion PBMCs.

Paper-wide results and their limitations: Pairwise subsampling indicated that sequencing depth was expected to affect the degree of clonotype sharing among donors. Rarefaction of sorted-subset datasets indicated incomplete sequencing despite the large sequencing depth. Only blood was sampled, and tissue TCR repertoires likely differ from those in blood. Estimated clonotype richness was generally larger for naive than for memory subsets. The small number of donors limited the genetic and exposure-history diversity represented. Across a handful of donors, approximately 5% of naive CD4, around 3.3% of naive CD8, approximately 2.5% of memory CD4, and roughly 0.4% of memory CD8 clonotypes were shared. Compared with non-shared clonotypes, the clonotypes found in all four sorted-subset donors had higher generation probabilities.

In the germline V gene (reference sequence), CDR1 corresponds to LNHDA and CDR2 to SQIVND. The CDR3 runs 14 residues from the cysteine to the phenylalanine. The read is trimmed to its CDR3 DNA, 42 bases read in frame from base 1. Trimming removed 9 bases from V and 2 bases from J, leaving 17 bases between the germline ends. Healthy HIV-negative adults with no recently reported acute infections or vaccinations were included as donors. Every donor was a Caucasian adult living in Nashville, Tennessee, USA. Magnetic negative selection was used to enrich CD4+ T cells, after which naive cells were positively selected on CD45RA and the negative fraction became the memory subset. Blood was obtained by leukapheresis, after which PBMCs were separated by Ficoll-Histopaque density gradient centrifugation and cryopreserved in liquid nitrogen vapor phase. Purity and quantity of every magnetically sorted T cell population were checked by analytical flow cytometry. Genomic DNA was isolated from each sorted fraction and quantified by UV absorbance on a Nanodrop 2000c.

Recombination joined TRBV19 with TRBJ2-7; possibly the D gene is TRBD2, per 6 matching bases. Sequencing used naive CD4+ T cells sorted from blood. This sample's cell subset or site label indicates: CD45RA+ positively selected. The TCR was taken from a man younger than 45 in good health. The CDR3 in this case is CASRRSREPYEQYF. The nucleotides read TGTGCCAGCCGCCGGTCCCGGGAGCCCTACGAGCAGTACTTC.